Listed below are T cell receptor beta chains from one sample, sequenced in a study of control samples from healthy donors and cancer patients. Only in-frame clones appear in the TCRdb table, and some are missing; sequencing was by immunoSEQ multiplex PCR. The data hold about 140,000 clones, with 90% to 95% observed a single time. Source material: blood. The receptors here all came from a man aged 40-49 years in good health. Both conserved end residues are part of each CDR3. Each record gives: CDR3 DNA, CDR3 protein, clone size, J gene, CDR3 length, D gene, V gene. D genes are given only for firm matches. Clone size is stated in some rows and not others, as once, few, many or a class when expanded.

CDR3nt: TGTGCCAGCAGCCCCCAGGGGAAAGAGACCCAGTACTTC
CDR3aa: CASSPQGKETQYF
abundance: -
j_gene: TRBJ2-5
len: 13
d_gene: -
v_gene: TRBV3-1/TRBV3-2

CDR3nt: TGCGCCAGCAGCCCATCAAACCTAGAGTTCACAGATACGCAGTATTTT
CDR3aa: CASSPSNLEFTDTQYF
abundance: -
j_gene: TRBJ2-3
len: 16
d_gene: -
v_gene: TRBV4-1

CDR3nt: TGTGCCTGGAGTAGGTCTTATGGCTACACCTTC
CDR3aa: CAWSRSYGYTF
abundance: -
j_gene: TRBJ1-2
len: 11
d_gene: -
v_gene: TRBV30

CDR3nt: TGCGCCAGCAGCGCGGGACAGGGCTTTGAAGCTTTCTTT
CDR3aa: CASSAGQGFEAFF
abundance: -
j_gene: TRBJ1-1
len: 13
d_gene: TRBD1
v_gene: TRBV5-1

CDR3nt: TGTGCCAGCAGTTTACGATGGGGGAGCGAGCAGTACTTC
CDR3aa: CASSLRWGSEQYF
abundance: -
j_gene: TRBJ2-7
len: 13
d_gene: -
v_gene: TRBV27

CDR3nt: TGTGCCAGCAGTGTCAGACAGGGCGGGACGCCAGCCCAAGAGACCCAGTACTTC
CDR3aa: CASSVRQGGTPAQETQYF
abundance: few
j_gene: TRBJ2-5
len: 18
d_gene: -
v_gene: TRBV2

CDR3nt: TGTGCCTGCTTGCCGGGACAGGAGACAGATACGCAGTATTTT
CDR3aa: CACLPGQETDTQYF
abundance: -
j_gene: TRBJ2-3
len: 14
d_gene: TRBD1
v_gene: TRBV30

CDR3nt: TGTGCCAGCAGTTTCGACAGATCAGATACGCAGTATTTT
CDR3aa: CASSFDRSDTQYF
abundance: -
j_gene: TRBJ2-3
len: 13
d_gene: -
v_gene: TRBV27

CDR3nt: TGTGCCACCAGTTGGGGTAGCAATCAGCCCCAGCATTTT
CDR3aa: CATSWGSNQPQHF
abundance: -
j_gene: TRBJ1-5
len: 13
d_gene: -
v_gene: TRBV24-1

CDR3nt: TGTGCCAGCAGCCAAGATGGCCTAGCGGTAGTGGAGACCCAGTACTTC
CDR3aa: CASSQDGLAVVETQYF
abundance: -
j_gene: TRBJ2-5
len: 16
d_gene: TRBD2
v_gene: TRBV4-2

CDR3nt: TGCGCCAGCCGACAGAGCAACTATGGCTACACCTTC
CDR3aa: CASRQSNYGYTF
abundance: -
j_gene: TRBJ1-2
len: 12
d_gene: -
v_gene: TRBV10-2

CDR3nt: TGTGCCAGCAGCGTAGTCGAGGGCGCGGGCTACACCTTC
CDR3aa: CASSVVEGAGYTF
abundance: -
j_gene: TRBJ1-2
len: 13
d_gene: -
v_gene: TRBV9

CDR3nt: TGTGCCAGCAGCCCCGGGCGGGAGGTCTACAATGAGCAGTTCTTC
CDR3aa: CASSPGREVYNEQFF
abundance: -
j_gene: TRBJ2-1
len: 15
d_gene: TRBD2
v_gene: TRBV7-9

CDR3nt: TGTGCCAGCAGTGATCAAAGGGGGCCGGGTTTAGCTAATGAAAAACTGTTTTTT
CDR3aa: CASSDQRGPGLANEKLFF
abundance: -
j_gene: TRBJ1-4
len: 18
d_gene: TRBD1
v_gene: TRBV2

CDR3nt: TGTGCCAGCTCACCACCGATGACAGGCAAAACGAACACTGAAGCTTTCTTT
CDR3aa: CASSPPMTGKTNTEAFF
abundance: -
j_gene: TRBJ1-1
len: 17
d_gene: -
v_gene: TRBV18

CDR3nt: TGTGCCAGCAGCTTGTTTGGGAATTCACCCCTCCACTTT
CDR3aa: CASSLFGNSPLHF
abundance: -
j_gene: TRBJ1-6
len: 13
d_gene: -
v_gene: TRBV5-4

CDR3nt: TGTGCCAGCAGCTTATCTCCGGGACAGGGGAGTCACAATGAGCAGTTCTTC
CDR3aa: CASSLSPGQGSHNEQFF
abundance: -
j_gene: TRBJ2-1
len: 17
d_gene: TRBD1
v_gene: TRBV7-9

CDR3nt: TGCGCCAGCAGGCAGTCCGGGACTAGCGGGTCGAGCTCCTACAATGAGCAGTTCTTC
CDR3aa: CASRQSGTSGSSSYNEQFF
abundance: -
j_gene: TRBJ2-1
len: 19
d_gene: TRBD2
v_gene: TRBV4-1

CDR3nt: TGTGCCAGCAGCCCTCGATGGACTAGCGGATCTAGCACAGATACGCAGTATTTT
CDR3aa: CASSPRWTSGSSTDTQYF
abundance: -
j_gene: TRBJ2-3
len: 18
d_gene: TRBD2
v_gene: TRBV9

CDR3nt: TGTGCCAGCAGCCCTTCGGGACAGCGGGGTGAAAAACTGTTTTTT
CDR3aa: CASSPSGQRGEKLFF
abundance: -
j_gene: TRBJ1-4
len: 15
d_gene: TRBD1
v_gene: TRBV11-2

CDR3nt: TGTGCCAGCAGCTACCTAGCGGGAGGACACAATGAGCAGTTCTTC
CDR3aa: CASSYLAGGHNEQFF
abundance: once
j_gene: TRBJ2-1
len: 15
d_gene: TRBD2
v_gene: TRBV7-9

CDR3nt: TGTGCCAGCAGTACGACAATTCACTATGGCTACACCTTC
CDR3aa: CASSTTIHYGYTF
abundance: -
j_gene: TRBJ1-2
len: 13
d_gene: -
v_gene: TRBV6-2/TRBV6-3

CDR3nt: TGTGCCAGCAGCCTACTCTTGATCTCGGAGCTGTTTTTT
CDR3aa: CASSLLLISELFF
abundance: -
j_gene: TRBJ2-2
len: 13
d_gene: -
v_gene: TRBV7-6

CDR3nt: TGCGCCAGCAGCTTGACAGGGGAGGCTTGGACCGGGGAGCTGTTTTTT
CDR3aa: CASSLTGEAWTGELFF
abundance: -
j_gene: TRBJ2-2
len: 16
d_gene: -
v_gene: TRBV5-1

CDR3nt: TGTGCCAGCAGATTCACGGACAGGGAGGATGGCTACACCTTC
CDR3aa: CASRFTDREDGYTF
abundance: once
j_gene: TRBJ1-2
len: 14
d_gene: TRBD1
v_gene: TRBV28

CDR3nt: TGTGCCAGTAGTATAGATTATTTGGGGACACAGCCTGAGCAGTTCTTC
CDR3aa: CASSIDYLGTQPEQFF
abundance: once
j_gene: TRBJ2-1
len: 16
d_gene: -
v_gene: TRBV19

CDR3nt: TGTGCCAGCAGTCCCACAGGGGGCGGAGGAGTGGATAATTCACCCCTCCACTTT
CDR3aa: CASSPTGGGGVDNSPLHF
abundance: -
j_gene: TRBJ1-6
len: 18
d_gene: TRBD1
v_gene: TRBV6-2/TRBV6-3

CDR3nt: TGTGCCAGCAGCGTAGGCACAGCTCCGTACGAGCAGTACTTC
CDR3aa: CASSVGTAPYEQYF
abundance: -
j_gene: TRBJ2-7
len: 14
d_gene: -
v_gene: TRBV9

CDR3nt: TGCGCCAGCAGCTTGGTACCAGAGCGGATCTCTGGAAACACCATATATTTT
CDR3aa: CASSLVPERISGNTIYF
abundance: -
j_gene: TRBJ1-3
len: 17
d_gene: -
v_gene: TRBV5-1

CDR3nt: TGTGCCAGCGAACTAGCCAAAAACATTCAGTACTTC
CDR3aa: CASELAKNIQYF
abundance: -
j_gene: TRBJ2-4
len: 12
d_gene: -
v_gene: TRBV2

CDR3nt: TGTGCCAGCAGTACGGGAAACACCATATATTTT
CDR3aa: CASSTGNTIYF
abundance: -
j_gene: TRBJ1-3
len: 11
d_gene: -
v_gene: TRBV12-3/TRBV12-4

CDR3nt: TGTGCCAGCAGCCCTGGGACAGATGAGAACACTGAAGCTTTCTTT
CDR3aa: CASSPGTDENTEAFF
abundance: -
j_gene: TRBJ1-1
len: 15
d_gene: TRBD1
v_gene: TRBV7-9

CDR3nt: TGTGCCAGCAGTCCGGGACCATCGACTGGAAACACCATATATTTT
CDR3aa: CASSPGPSTGNTIYF
abundance: -
j_gene: TRBJ1-3
len: 15
d_gene: -
v_gene: TRBV7-2

CDR3nt: TGCAGCGTTGTTGGGGCAGGGAATGAAAAACTGTTTTTT
CDR3aa: CSVVGAGNEKLFF
abundance: -
j_gene: TRBJ1-4
len: 13
d_gene: -
v_gene: TRBV29-1

CDR3nt: TGTGCCAGCAGCTTGAAGAAGGAGAACACCGGGGAGCTGTTTTTT
CDR3aa: CASSLKKENTGELFF
abundance: -
j_gene: TRBJ2-2
len: 15
d_gene: -
v_gene: TRBV5-6

CDR3nt: TGTGCCAGCAGCGTAGAGTCAGCGGGGGGGAAGGAGACCCAGTACTTC
CDR3aa: CASSVESAGGKETQYF
abundance: -
j_gene: TRBJ2-5
len: 16
d_gene: TRBD2
v_gene: TRBV9

CDR3nt: TGTGCCAGCAGTTACTCGTACAGCGGCAACTCCTACGAGCAGTACTTC
CDR3aa: CASSYSYSGNSYEQYF
abundance: -
j_gene: TRBJ2-7
len: 16
d_gene: -
v_gene: TRBV6-5

CDR3nt: TGTGCTAGTGGTTTGCCCTCTTGGGGTTTGGAGACCCAGTACTTC
CDR3aa: CASGLPSWGLETQYF
abundance: -
j_gene: TRBJ2-5
len: 15
d_gene: -
v_gene: TRBV12-5

CDR3nt: TGTGCCAGCAGGGGGGGGACAGGGGATAACTACTTC
CDR3aa: CASRGGTGDNYF
abundance: -
j_gene: TRBJ2-5
len: 12
d_gene: TRBD1
v_gene: TRBV2

CDR3nt: TGTGCCAGCAGCTTACAGGGAAGCTCCTATAATTCACCCCTCCACTTT
CDR3aa: CASSLQGSSYNSPLHF
abundance: once
j_gene: TRBJ1-6
len: 16
d_gene: -
v_gene: TRBV7-8

CDR3nt: TGTGCCAGCAGCTCTCACTATGGCTACACCTTC
CDR3aa: CASSSHYGYTF
abundance: -
j_gene: TRBJ1-2
len: 11
d_gene: -
v_gene: TRBV11-2

CDR3nt: TGTGCCAGCCTGGGACTAGCGGGCAACACCGGGGAGCTGTTTTTT
CDR3aa: CASLGLAGNTGELFF
abundance: -
j_gene: TRBJ2-2
len: 15
d_gene: TRBD2
v_gene: TRBV7-6

CDR3nt: TGTGCCAGCAAACAGGACAGCTATGGCTACACCTTC
CDR3aa: CASKQDSYGYTF
abundance: -
j_gene: TRBJ1-2
len: 12
d_gene: -
v_gene: TRBV2

CDR3nt: TGCGCCAGCAGCCAAGAAAGGGGTCGGGGAACTCGGGCCAACGTCCTGACTTTC
CDR3aa: CASSQERGRGTRANVLTF
abundance: -
j_gene: TRBJ2-6
len: 18
d_gene: -
v_gene: TRBV4-3

CDR3nt: TGTGCCAGCTCACCAGCGAACGGGGAGCTGTTTTTT
CDR3aa: CASSPANGELFF
abundance: -
j_gene: TRBJ2-2
len: 12
d_gene: -
v_gene: TRBV18

CDR3nt: TGTGCCATTCGACAGGGGGAATGGACTGAAGCTTTCTTT
CDR3aa: CAIRQGEWTEAFF
abundance: -
j_gene: TRBJ1-1
len: 13
d_gene: TRBD1
v_gene: TRBV2

CDR3nt: TGTGCCAGCAGTGTAGATAGCAATCAGCCCCAGCATTTT
CDR3aa: CASSVDSNQPQHF
abundance: -
j_gene: TRBJ1-5
len: 13
d_gene: -
v_gene: TRBV2

CDR3nt: TGCAGTGCTAGTGTGAGGGACACCGGGGAGCTGTTTTTT
CDR3aa: CSASVRDTGELFF
abundance: -
j_gene: TRBJ2-2
len: 13
d_gene: -
v_gene: TRBV20-1

CDR3nt: TGTGCCAGCAGACAGGGACAGGGAAGAACTGAAGCTTTCTTT
CDR3aa: CASRQGQGRTEAFF
abundance: -
j_gene: TRBJ1-1
len: 14
d_gene: TRBD1
v_gene: TRBV6-5

CDR3nt: TGTGCCAGCAGTCTAGCACAACCACAGGGAACCAATCAGCCCCAGCATTTT
CDR3aa: CASSLAQPQGTNQPQHF
abundance: -
j_gene: TRBJ1-5
len: 17
d_gene: -
v_gene: TRBV6-6

CDR3nt: TGTGCCAGCAGAAAACAGGGACCAAACTATGGCTACACCTTC
CDR3aa: CASRKQGPNYGYTF
abundance: few
j_gene: TRBJ1-2
len: 14
d_gene: -
v_gene: TRBV6-5

CDR3nt: TGTGCCAGCAGCCTGCGGACGGATTGGAACCTACCCCCGAGCTTC
CDR3aa: CASSLRTDWNLPPSF
abundance: -
j_gene: TRBJ1-2
len: 15
d_gene: -
v_gene: TRBV14

CDR3nt: TGTGCCAGTTGCGTTCCGGACCGTGTTGGCTACACCTTC
CDR3aa: CASCVPDRVGYTF
abundance: -
j_gene: TRBJ1-2
len: 13
d_gene: -
v_gene: TRBV28

CDR3nt: TGTGCCTGGAGTGGGCGTGCAGGACAGCTCTCCTCCGAGCAGTACTTC
CDR3aa: CAWSGRAGQLSSEQYF
abundance: -
j_gene: TRBJ2-7
len: 16
d_gene: -
v_gene: TRBV30

CDR3nt: TGTGCCAGCACTTCACTTGGACAGGGCAATCAGCCCCAGCATTTT
CDR3aa: CASTSLGQGNQPQHF
abundance: -
j_gene: TRBJ1-5
len: 15
d_gene: TRBD1
v_gene: TRBV28

CDR3nt: TGTGCCAGCAGCCGGCAGGGGCCCCCTAACTATGGCTACACCTTC
CDR3aa: CASSRQGPPNYGYTF
abundance: -
j_gene: TRBJ1-2
len: 15
d_gene: -
v_gene: TRBV14

CDR3nt: TGTGCCAGCAGTTTCTCAGGGGGCGGTCGGTTCTTC
CDR3aa: CASSFSGGGRFF
abundance: -
j_gene: TRBJ2-1
len: 12
d_gene: TRBD1
v_gene: TRBV28

CDR3nt: TGCGCCAGCAGCCATGGACCCTCCGCTGACCCTGAAGCTTTCTTT
CDR3aa: CASSHGPSADPEAFF
abundance: -
j_gene: TRBJ1-1
len: 15
d_gene: -
v_gene: TRBV4-3